This TCR beta chain comes out of a study of CD8+ T cells in alopecia areata. Overall study: Patients remained on tofacitinib for 6 to 18 months and then went 6 months without it.

The CDR3 length is 13 residues. The germline V gene encodes CDR1 SQVTM and CDR2 ANQGSEA. With 4 bases removed from V and 0 bases from J, the gap between germline ends came to 9 bases. Specified treatment: oral pan-JAK inhibitor, 5-10 mg twice daily. Once RNA had been extracted, it was reverse transcribed into cDNA to act as the sequencing template. Clones were read by immunoSEQ multiplex PCR, and TCRdb kept only the in-frame ones, dropping some. The sample includes around 140,000 clones, around 83% of them seen just once. As to this clone: Its antigen is not known.

Study-wide results and caveats: Scalp clonality and expanded CD8+ clones among the top 100 were significantly decreased by tofacitinib.

The TCR sequence derives from a human donor with alopecia areata. This sample comprised CD8+ T cells sorted from blood, obtained at week 4, from a patient treated with tofacitinib. The genes are TRBV29-1 and TRBJ1-2, with no clear D. CDR3 loop: CSVVAGPNYGYTF. The CDR3 DNA sequence: TGCAGCGTTGTTGCAGGACCTAACTATGGCTACACCTTC. Filled out from reference TRBV29-1 and TRBJ1-2, the complete variable domain reads SAVISQKPSRDICQRGTSLTIQCQVDSQVTMMFWYRQQPGQSLTLIATANQGSEATYESGFVIDKFPISRPNLTFSTLTVSNMSPEDSSIYLCSVVAGPNYGYTFGSGTRLTVV.